The 23 T cell receptor beta chains reported below all come from one sample, sequenced in a study of T-cell reconstitution after alpha-beta-depleted transplantation in children (dated by TCRdb to about 2016). Libraries came from PCR. The reads were generated on an Illumina HiSeq 2500. To normalize quantification of the TCRbeta repertoire, the TCR libraries were built with molecular barcoding that relied on unique molecular identifiers. Through fastp at Q25 and MiXCR, TCRdb rebuilt clones from the public reads, retaining in-frame beta chains. Rows matching on CDR3 protein sequence are summarized as one entry with the most common DNA and genes. In all, the sample holds hundreds of thousands of distinct CDR3 sequences, and over 15% of those were seen once. 0.9% to 1.2% of the sample is held by the ten biggest clonotypes. This specimen was PBMCs from the stem cell graft donor, taken from the stem cell graft. These receptors originate from a human donor who donated a stem cell graft to a child with acute myeloid leukemia.

A note on this clonotype: A much larger clone lies a single base off, so this may be a read error. The V call is TRBV7-2, the J call TRBJ1-2; no clear D. V was clipped by 5 bases and J by 8 bases, with 9 bases between them. The CDR3 covers 11 residues. Germline V gives CDR1 SGHTA, CDR2 FQGNSA. CDR3 sequence: CASSREIGYTF. CDR3 nucleotide sequence: TGTGCCAGCAGCCGCGAGATCGGCTACACCTTC. Based on the CDR3 plus reference TRBV7-2 and TRBJ1-2, the full variable domain is GAGVSQSPSNKVTEKGKDVELRCDPISGHTALYWYRQSLGQGLEFLIYFQGNSAPDKSGLPSDRFSAERTGGSVSTLTIQRTQQEDSAVYLCASSREIGYTFGSGTRLTVV.

The chain links TRBV6-6 to TRBJ1-2; D is undetermined. V was pared by 6 bases and J by 8 bases, with 16 bases between. The CDR3 has 13 residues. In germline, CDR1 is MNHNY, CDR2 SVGAGI (reference sequence). The CDR3 region has the DNA TGTGCCAGCAGATATTCTGAGGGAGGAGGCTACACCTTC. Translation: CASRYSEGGGYTF.

This clonotype showed up many times. This CDR3 is CSACIAGSGTQYF. As DNA, the CDR3 is TGCAGTGCTTGCATCGCGGGGTCCGGGACCCAGTACTTC. The chain uses TRBV20-1 and TRBJ2-5, with D possibly TRBD2 on 6 matching bases. Trimming removed 5 bases at V and 7 bases at J, with 17 bases between. Looked up from germline, CDR1 is DFQATT and CDR2 is SNEGSKA (reference sequence). The CDR3 sequence is 13 residues long.

In its sample, this clonotype was seen many times. This chain joins TRBV20-1 and TRBJ2-7; tentative D call: TRBD2 (7 bases). The CDR3 runs to 13 residues. Germline V CDR1 and CDR2: DFQATT, SNEGSKA (reference sequence). V lost 3 bases and J 6 bases, leaving 15 bases between the germline ends. The CDR3 DNA reads TGCAGTGCTAGGATGGGGGGGCCGGGCGAGCAGTACTTC. It specifies CSARMGGPGEQYF.

This clonotype was detected a few times. The chain combines TRBV5-1 with TRBJ2-3; tentative D call: TRBD2 (6 bases). This CDR3 spans 14 amino acids. The V gene lost 3 bases and the J gene lost 4 bases, with 12 bases spanning the gap. Germline loops: CDR1 SGHRS, CDR2 YFSETQ. CDR3 DNA: TGCGCCAGCAGCTCCATAACTAGCTCAGATACGCAGTATTTT. Residues: CASSSITSSDTQYF. Full variable domain (rest looked up from reference TRBV5-1 and TRBJ2-3): KAGVTQTPRYLIKTRGQQVTLSCSPISGHRSVSWYQQTPGQGLQFLFEYFSETQRNKGNFPGRFSGRQFSNSRSEMNVSTLELGDSALYLCASSSITSSDTQYFGPGTRLTVL.

The chain links TRBV25-1 to TRBJ1-1, with 9 bases aligning to TRBD1. V lost 2 bases, J lost 11 bases, and 9 bases stayed unmatched. Germline-derived CDR1 and CDR2 are MGHDK and SYGVNS. This CDR3 is built from 14 residues. The CDR3 protein is CASSEHTTGGEAFF. For the CDR3, the DNA is TGTGCCAGCAGTGAACATACGACAGGGGGGGAGGCTTTCTTT.

This clonotype has a count of ten or more. A read error may produce the germline difference seen at one junction end. The V and J genes are TRBV20-1 and TRBJ1-5, with D possibly matching TRBD1 (5 bases). Germline assignment: CDR1 DFQATT and CDR2 SNEGSKA (reference sequence). CDR3 size: 15 residues. The CDR3 DNA sequence: TGCGGTGCGGGACCGTCCGTATATAGCAATCAGCCCCAGCATTTT. Protein product: CGAGPSVYSNQPQHF.

Only a few counts were recorded for this clonotype. V is TRBV20-1 and J is TRBJ2-5; 8 positions agree with TRBD1. The J segment lost 10 bases and the V segment lost 1 base, leaving 11 bases of the junction unmatched. The CDR3 has 14 residues. Germline V gene sequence: CDR1 DFQATT, CDR2 SNEGSKA (reference sequence). CDR3 loop: CSARGGQGRQGQYF. CDR3 DNA sequence: TGCAGTGCTAGAGGCGGACAGGGTAGACAGGGCCAGTACTTC.

This chain joins TRBV20-1 and TRBJ1-4, with D possibly matching TRBD1 (5 bases). The CDR3 extends over 13 amino acids. The V gene's germline CDR1 is DFQATT and CDR2 SNEGSKA (reference sequence). The germline V and J ends were trimmed by 7 bases and 3 bases, with 12 bases remaining between them. CDR3 sequence (DNA): TGCAGTGTTCTGGGGGACTCTAATGAAAAACTGTTTTTT. It yields the protein CSVLGDSNEKLFF.

A few counts support this clonotype. The CDR3 DNA reads as TGCAGTGCTCGACTAGCGGGGGGATACACAGATACGCAGTATTTT. As protein: CSARLAGGYTDTQYF. V usage is TRBV20-1 and J usage is TRBJ2-3; 13 bases align to TRBD2. Germline CDR1 reads DFQATT; CDR2 reads SNEGSKA (reference sequence). The trim removed 5 bases at V and 2 bases at J, leaving 4 bases unmatched. The CDR3 loop spans 15 amino acids.

The chain has TRBV5-1 and TRBJ2-3; D not certain. This CDR3 contains 16 residues. Germline values: CDR1 SGHRS, CDR2 YFSETQ. Trimming left V 4 bases short and J 4 bases short, with 19 bases between. The CDR3 coding sequence is TGCGCCAGCAGCGTCCCTGGCGGCGTGAGGCCAGATACGCAGTATTTT. Translation gives CASSVPGGVRPDTQYF.

This clonotype has a count of ten or more. The V and J genes are TRBV5-1 and TRBJ1-2; D is uncertain. CDR1 is SGHRS and CDR2 is YFSETQ in the germline V gene. There are 14 residues in the CDR3. V lost 2 bases to trimming and J lost 6 bases, with 14 bases between them. In nucleotides, the CDR3 is TGCGCCAGCAGCTTAGGGTTGAAGTATGATGGCTACACCTTC. Translated, it gives CASSLGLKYDGYTF.

A remark on this clonotype: The junction shows a germline mismatch at one end, possibly a read error. The chain employs TRBV5-1 and TRBJ2-7; perhaps TRBD2 as D (5 bases). The CDR3 totals 14 residues. Germline CDR1 and CDR2: SGHRS and YFSETQ. The CDR3 DNA sequence: TGCGCCAGCAGCTTGGAACCGACTACCTACGACCAGTACTTC. Encoded protein: CASSLEPTTYDQYF.

This chain uses TRBV5-1 with TRBJ2-4; D perhaps matches TRBD1 (5 bases). The V gene's germline CDR1 is SGHRS and CDR2 YFSETQ. The V end was cut by 4 bases, the J end by 2 bases, with 16 bases between. The length of the CDR3 is 16 residues. The CDR3 DNA sequence: TGCGCCAGCAGCCAGTACTCTCCGGACACCAAAAACATTCAGTACTTC. This gives the protein CASSQYSPDTKNIQYF.

On this clonotype itself: A far larger clone is one nucleotide away, so this likely arose from a read error. In DNA form, the CDR3 reads TGTGCCAGCAGTTATGGACAGGTGAACACTGAAGCTTTCTTT. It is translated as CASSYGQVNTEAFF. The J gene is TRBJ1-1, the V gene TRBV6-5, with 7 bases that match TRBD1. The CDR3 sequence is 14 residues long. Germline V CDR1 and CDR2: MNHEY, SVGAGI. Trimming removed 3 bases from V and 0 bases from J; junction bases left unmatched: 1.

This clonotype was seen repeatedly, ten times or more. The chain is built from TRBV20-1 and TRBJ2-7; TRBD1 is a possible D gene (5 bases). The V and J ends lost 1 base and 4 bases respectively, with 11 bases between them. Germline V gene sequence: CDR1 DFQATT, CDR2 SNEGSKA (reference sequence). This CDR3 contains 13 residues. CDR3 in DNA: TGCAGTGCTAGAGGAACAGGCGATTACGAGCAGTACTTC. It yields the protein CSARGTGDYEQYF.

This clonotype showed up just a few times. The chain employs TRBV24-1 and TRBJ2-1; the D is unclear. V lost 4 bases and J 0 bases, leaving 15 bases between the germline ends. The CDR3 covers 17 residues. CDR1 and CDR2 (germline): KGHDR, SFDVKD. CDR3 protein: CATSDPLSPSSYNEQFF. Written as DNA, the CDR3 is TGTGCCACCAGTGACCCGCTTAGTCCTAGCTCCTACAATGAGCAGTTCTTC.

In its sample, this clonotype was seen many times. The chain links TRBV20-1 to TRBJ2-1, with 13 bases aligning to TRBD2. The CDR3 has 15 residues. From germline, CDR1 is DFQATT and CDR2 SNEGSKA (reference sequence). J was trimmed by 8 bases and V by 5 bases; bases with no gene match: 9. Here the CDR3 reads CSASSGLAGKDEQFF. In DNA form, the CDR3 reads TGCAGTGCTTCCTCGGGACTAGCGGGGAAGGATGAGCAGTTCTTC.

This clonotype was seen a handful of times. This chain connects TRBV5-5 to TRBJ2-3, with 9 bases that match TRBD2. CDR1 and CDR2 from the germline V gene are SGHKS and YYEKEE (reference sequence). Trimming removed 2 bases from V and 6 bases from J; junction bases left unmatched: 13. This CDR3 comprises 17 residues. For the CDR3, the DNA is TGTGCCAGCAGCTTCCCGCCTGGCGGGGGGGCGGGGGATACGCAGTATTTT. This sequence encodes CASSFPPGGGAGDTQYF.

This clonotype was recorded at least ten times. The chain has TRBV20-1 and TRBJ1-1, with D unresolved. CDR3 length: 14 amino acids. Germline V lookup: CDR1 DFQATT, CDR2 SNEGSKA (reference sequence). The ends were cut back, 1 base at V and 4 bases at J, with 13 bases in the middle. CDR3 amino acids: CSARGPYSITEAFF. The CDR3 DNA reads as TGCAGTGCTAGAGGACCGTACAGCATCACTGAAGCTTTCTTT.

This clonotype was observed once. A much more abundant neighbour one base away suggests this may be a read error. Here the CDR3 reads CARSRDRGGNEKLFF. CDR3 in DNA: TGCGCCAGAAGCCGTGACAGGGGAGGGAATGAAAAACTGTTTTTT. This chain connects TRBV5-1 to TRBJ1-4; 8 nucleotides agree with TRBD1. This CDR3 spans 15 amino acids. CDR1 is SGHRS and CDR2 is YFSETQ in the germline V gene. Trimming cost V 8 bases and J 5 bases; bases outside gene matches: 11.

This clonotype was detected ten times or more. The rearrangement joins TRBV20-1 to TRBJ2-7; tentatively, D is TRBD1 or TRBD2 (5 bases each). The CDR3 has 16 amino acids. The germline V gene has CDR1 DFQATT and CDR2 SNEGSKA (reference sequence). Trimming took 3 bases from V and 2 from J, leaving 20 bases between them. The CDR3 DNA follows: TGCAGTGCTAGGCCCTTCTTGGGACGTAGCACCTACGAGCAGTACTTC. Translation gives CSARPFLGRSTYEQYF.

The chain couples TRBV27 to TRBJ1-2; D unclear. CDR1 and CDR2 (germline): MNHEY, SMNVEV (reference sequence). The V gene lost 0 bases and the J gene lost 5 bases, with 10 bases spanning the gap. This CDR3 contains 14 residues. For the CDR3, the DNA is TGTGCCAGCAGTTTATCCGGCAGCGGTTATGGCTACACCTTC. Its translation: CASSLSGSGYGYTF.